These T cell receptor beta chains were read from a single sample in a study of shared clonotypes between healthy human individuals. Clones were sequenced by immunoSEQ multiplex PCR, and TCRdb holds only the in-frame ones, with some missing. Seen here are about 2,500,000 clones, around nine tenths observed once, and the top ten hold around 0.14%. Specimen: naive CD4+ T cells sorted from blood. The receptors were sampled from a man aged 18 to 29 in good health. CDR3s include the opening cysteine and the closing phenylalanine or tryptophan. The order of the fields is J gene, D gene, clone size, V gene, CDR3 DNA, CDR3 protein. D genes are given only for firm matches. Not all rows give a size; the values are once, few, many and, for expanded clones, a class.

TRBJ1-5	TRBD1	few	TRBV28	TGTGCCAGTGCCTGGGCAGGGGGTAGCAATCAGCCCCAGCATTTT	CASAWAGGSNQPQHF
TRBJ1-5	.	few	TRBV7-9	TGTGCCAGCAGTTCCTTCGGGGTTAGCCAGCCCCAGCATTTT	CASSSFGVSQPQHF
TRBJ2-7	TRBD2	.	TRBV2	TGTGCCAGCAGTGAAACCCTGGGGCTAGCGGGAAGCTCCTACGAGCAGTACTTC	CASSETLGLAGSSYEQYF
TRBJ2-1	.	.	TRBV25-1	TGTGCCAGCAGTGCCGGGGGACATGAGCAGTTCTTC	CASSAGGHEQFF
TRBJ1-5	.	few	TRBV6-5	TGTGCCAGCAGCCGAGGGGGGATTAGCAATCAGCCCCAGCATTTT	CASSRGGISNQPQHF
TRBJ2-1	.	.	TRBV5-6	TGTGCCAGCAGCTTGGTGGTCCCATCGGGTGAGCAGTTCTTC	CASSLVVPSGEQFF
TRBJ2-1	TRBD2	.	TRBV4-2	TGTGCCAGCAGCCAGGCCGGGACTAGCGGGGAGGGGGAGCAGTTCTTC	CASSQAGTSGEGEQFF
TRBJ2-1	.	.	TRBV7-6	TGTGCCAGCAGCTTAGGGACCAAAGGCGGCTACAATGAGCAGTTCTTC	CASSLGTKGGYNEQFF
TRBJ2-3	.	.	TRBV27	TGTGCCAGCAGTTTATCTTCCGGGGGCGGGGATACGCAGTATTTT	CASSLSSGGGDTQYF
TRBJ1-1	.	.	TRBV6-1	TGTGCCAGCAGACGACAGGAGCTGAACACTGAAGCTTTCTTT	CASRRQELNTEAFF
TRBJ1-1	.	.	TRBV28	TGTGCCAGCAGTTCAACTGCCGGGACACAGAACACTGAAGCTTTCTTT	CASSSTAGTQNTEAFF
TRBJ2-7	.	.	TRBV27	TGTGCCAGCAGTTTACAGGACGGACCCTACGAGCAGTACTTC	CASSLQDGPYEQYF
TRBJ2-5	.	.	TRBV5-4	TGTGCCAGCAGCCGGCAGGGGTTGGAGACCCAGTACTTC	CASSRQGLETQYF
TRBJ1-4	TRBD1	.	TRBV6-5	TGTGCCAGCAGTCGGACAGGGTCTGGCGAAAAACTGTTTTTT	CASSRTGSGEKLFF
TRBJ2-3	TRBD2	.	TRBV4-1	TGCGCCAGCAGCCCCGGACTAGCGGGAGCAGATACGCAGTATTTT	CASSPGLAGADTQYF
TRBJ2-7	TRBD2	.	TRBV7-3	TGTGCCAGCAGCTTGAGGCCGACTAGCGGCACCTACGAGCAGTACTTC	CASSLRPTSGTYEQYF